Listed here are 2 T cell receptor beta chains from one sample, sequenced in a study of CD8 T cells in ankylosing spondylitis. TCRdb fed the 5' RACE reads into MiXCR, producing one record per CDR3 protein. Among under 250,000 distinct CDR3 sequences listed, 8% to 10% were seen once. The sample comprised blood, either unsorted or a sorted T cell fraction (not recorded which). The receptors were gathered from a female donor with ankylosing spondylitis or in good health (not recorded which).

This clonotype was counted at least ten times. This chain connects TRBV11-2 to TRBJ1-1; D uncertain. With 1 base removed from V and 1 base from J, the gap between germline ends came to 13 bases. The CDR3 spans 16 residues. Germline V gene data show CDR1 as SGHAT and CDR2 as FQNNGV. The CDR3 bases are TGTGCCAGCAGCTTAGTAGCTCTCCGGACGAACACTGAAGCTTTCTTT. It specifies CASSLVALRTNTEAFF.

This clonotype appeared many times. The V and J genes are TRBV5-1 and TRBJ2-5; D is unclear. Per the germline V gene, CDR1 is SGHRS and CDR2 is YFSETQ. The V end lost 0 bases, the J end lost 2 bases, and 8 bases lay between the germline ends. This CDR3 contains 14 residues. CDR3: CASSLAQSQETQYF. DNA for the CDR3: TGCGCCAGCAGCTTGGCTCAATCGCAAGAGACCCAGTACTTC. The whole variable domain, remainder taken from reference TRBV5-1 and TRBJ2-5, is KAGVTQTPRYLIKTRGQQVTLSCSPISGHRSVSWYQQTPGQGLQFLFEYFSETQRNKGNFPGRFSGRQFSNSRSEMNVSTLELGDSALYLCASSLAQSQETQYFGPGTRLLVL.